One and the same sample provided the 30 T cell receptor beta chains below, sequenced in a study of cytomegalovirus exposure and HLA in healthy donors. 60 Vbeta and 13 Jbeta primers were used in PCR. Assay used: immunoSEQ multiplex PCR; TCRdb lists only in-frame clones, some missing. This sample yields 150,000 to 200,000 clones, of which about 81% are seen a single time; approximately 1.8% belongs to the top ten. Sequences were obtained from PBMCs. The receptors originated from a man aged 18 to 35 in good health and CMV-seronegative.

The chain has TRBV7-8 and TRBJ2-3; TRBD2 matches at 8 bases. The germline gives CDR1 SGHVS, CDR2 FQNEAQ. This CDR3 has 16 amino acids. Trimming took 2 bases from V and 7 from J; bases not matched to a gene: 11. The CDR3 bases are TGTGCCAGCAGCTTATTGCGGGGGGCCGCCCGGAATACGCAGTATTTT. Its protein is CASSLLRGAARNTQYF.

The chain combines TRBV4-1 with TRBJ2-1; D gene uncertain. This CDR3 is 13 amino acids long. CDR1 is MGHRA, CDR2 YSYEKL, per germline. Trimming removed 4 bases at V and 4 bases at J, with 8 bases between. The chain's CDR3 is CASSRYWYNEQFF. CDR3 in DNA: TGCGCCAGCAGCCGCTACTGGTACAATGAGCAGTTCTTC.

The chain employs TRBV5-1 and TRBJ2-5, with 8 bases that match TRBD1. Germline lookup yields CDR1 SGHRS and CDR2 YFSETQ. The CDR3 has 15 residues. Germline trimming cut 3 bases from V and 3 bases from J; bases unmatched to any gene: 7. The CDR3 reads CASSWDRPAKETQYF. DNA for the CDR3: TGCGCCAGCAGCTGGGACAGGCCCGCGAAAGAGACCCAGTACTTC. The whole variable domain, filled in from reference TRBV5-1 and TRBJ2-5, reads KAGVTQTPRYLIKTRGQQVTLSCSPISGHRSVSWYQQTPGQGLQFLFEYFSETQRNKGNFPGRFSGRQFSNSRSEMNVSTLELGDSALYLCASSWDRPAKETQYFGPGTRLLVL.

V usage is TRBV11-3 and J usage is TRBJ2-3, with a possible D match to TRBD2 (7 bases). The CDR3 runs to 16 residues. Looked up from germline, CDR1 is SGHNT and CDR2 is YENEEA. Trimming cost V 4 bases and J 4 bases, with 18 bases left between them. This chain's CDR3 is CASSSRPGAGADTQYF. For the CDR3, the DNA is TGTGCCAGCAGCTCCCGACCGGGGGCGGGAGCAGATACGCAGTATTTT.

The chain combines TRBV2 with TRBJ2-7, with TRBD1 matching 7 bases. CDR1 is SNHLY, CDR2 FYNNEI, per germline. Trimming removed 1 base from V and 3 bases from J; junction bases left unmatched: 9. The CDR3 spans 16 residues. The CDR3 region is CASSEVRRQGHYEQYF. The CDR3 nucleotides are TGTGCCAGCAGTGAAGTACGGAGACAGGGTCACTACGAGCAGTACTTC.

The J gene is TRBJ1-1, the V gene TRBV6-6, with 8 nucleotides matching TRBD1. The ends lost 7 bases at V and 7 bases at J; junction bases unmatched: 11. This CDR3 contains 14 residues. Germline V gene lookup returns CDR1 MNHNY and CDR2 SVGAGI (reference sequence). In DNA, the CDR3 is TGTGCCAGCAACGACAGGGGACAGACAATTGAAGCTTTCTTT. Translation gives CASNDRGQTIEAFF.

In DNA, the CDR3 is TGTGCCAGCAGCAAAGCTCCTAGCGGGAGGGGCCACGAGCAGTACTTC. As protein: CASSKAPSGRGHEQYF. This chain joins TRBV21-1 and TRBJ2-7; TRBD2 was called by the table and not checked on the DNA. TRBV21-1 is reported as a pseudogene. The CDR3 contains 16 residues.

This clone came up once. J is TRBJ2-3 and V is TRBV7-2, with a weak D call TRBD1 (5 bases). The CDR3 contains 13 residues. With 6 bases removed from V and 12 bases from J, the gap between germline ends came to 19 bases. The germline CDR1 and CDR2 sequences are SGHTA and FQGNSA. The CDR3 spells CASRVGADPIQYF. The CDR3 DNA is TGTGCCAGCAGGGTTGGGGCGGATCCCATACAGTATTTT.

This chain links TRBV25-1 with TRBJ2-5; D unresolved. The closer fit of TRBJ2-7 to the DNA end suggests the J call may be wrong. Germline V gene sequence: CDR1 MGHDK, CDR2 SYGVNS. This CDR3 spans 13 amino acids. The CDR3 DNA is TGTGCCAGCAGTGACCGGGTCTCCTACGAGCAGTACTTC. It translates to CASSDRVSYEQYF.

Remarks on this clone: A read error may account for a junction end that differs from germline. The chain couples TRBV4-2 to TRBJ1-2; a possible D gene is TRBD1 (5 bases). This CDR3 is 16 amino acids long. Germline V gene lookup returns CDR1 LGHNA and CDR2 YNFKEQ. CDR3 coding DNA: TGTGCCAGCAGCCACCCCCCCGACAGTGCTAACTATGGCCACACCTTC. Protein product: CASSHPPDSANYGHTF.

This chain uses TRBV9 with TRBJ2-5; D gene uncertain. The V gene's germline CDR1 is SGDLS and CDR2 YYNGEE. The CDR3 length is 13 residues. Trimming took 2 bases from V and 9 from J, leaving 14 bases between them. The CDR3 DNA sequence: TGTGCCAGCAGCGTCGGTTCAAACCCGCCCCAGTACTTC. It translates to CASSVGSNPPQYF. Using reference TRBV9 and TRBJ2-5 for the parts outside the CDR3, the full variable domain is DSGVTQTPKHLITATGQRVTLRCSPRSGDLSVYWYQQSLDQGLQFLIQYYNGEERAKGNILERFSAQQFPDLHSELNLSSLELGDSALYFCASSVGSNPPQYFGPGTRLLVL.

The rearrangement uses TRBV4-3 and TRBJ2-2; D is perhaps TRBD1 (5 bases). Germline values: CDR1 LGHNA, CDR2 YSLEER. V was clipped by 0 bases and J by 6 bases, with 17 bases between them. The CDR3 has 17 amino acids. The CDR3 here is CASSQDWQGRRAGELFF. In nucleotides, the CDR3 is TGCGCCAGCAGCCAAGATTGGCAGGGAAGAAGGGCCGGGGAGCTGTTTTTT.

The chain recombines TRBV5-1 with TRBJ1-4, with D hard to call. Germline values: CDR1 SGHRS, CDR2 YFSETQ. V was clipped by 5 bases and J by 7 bases, with 9 bases between them. CDR3 size: 12 residues. This chain's CDR3 is CASSTGSEKLFF. CDR3 in DNA: TGCGCCAGCAGTACGGGTAGTGAAAAACTGTTTTTT.

This clone appeared once. The chain joins TRBV7-9 to TRBJ1-6; 7 bases map to TRBD1. The germline V gene has CDR1 SEHNR and CDR2 FQNEAQ (reference sequence). This CDR3 is 13 amino acids long. Trimming took 3 bases from V and 15 from J; bases not matched to a gene: 8. The CDR3 region has the DNA TGTGCCAGCAGCTTCCATGACAGGGATCTCCTCCACTTT. Its translation: CASSFHDRDLLHF.

This chain links TRBV27 with TRBJ1-6; 8 bases match TRBD1. The V and J ends lost 7 bases and 10 bases, in that order; junction bases with no gene match: 12. CDR1 and CDR2 from the germline V gene are MNHEY and SMNVEV (reference sequence). The CDR3 is 15 amino acids. The CDR3 DNA reads as TGTGCCAGCAAGAAACCGGACAGGGAACAATCACCCCTCCACTTT. This sequence encodes CASKKPDREQSPLHF.

This chain joins TRBV9 and TRBJ1-2, with D uncertain. Trimming stripped 4 bases from V and 2 bases from J, with 12 bases between. This CDR3 contains 14 residues. Germline CDR1 SGDLS, CDR2 YYNGEE. CDR3 bases: TGTGCCAGCAGCCTTGCGGGCGTGAACTATGGCTACACCTTC. This codes for CASSLAGVNYGYTF.

V and J are TRBV27 and TRBJ2-2; tentative D call: TRBD1 (6 bases). The V end lost 11 bases, the J end lost 5 bases, and 12 bases lay between the germline ends. CDR1 is MNHEY, CDR2 SMNVEV, per germline (reference sequence). The CDR3 has 12 residues. CDR3 sequence (DNA): TGTGCCCTCAGGGGATCGACCGGGGAGCTGTTTTTT. This encodes CALRGSTGELFF.

The chain couples TRBV5-1 to TRBJ1-1, with no clear D. This CDR3 is 16 amino acids long. Germline-derived CDR1 and CDR2 are SGHRS and YFSETQ. Trimming left V 4 bases short and J 3 bases short, with 19 bases between. The CDR3 is CASSRQTPRLDTEAFF. The CDR3 bases are TGCGCCAGCAGCAGGCAGACTCCACGTCTGGACACTGAAGCTTTCTTT.

The rearrangement uses TRBV30 and TRBJ1-5, with D possibly TRBD1 on 5 matching bases. V lost 1 base and J lost 2, with 18 bases in between. The germline V gene has CDR1 GTSNPN and CDR2 SVGIG (reference sequence). CDR3 length equals 17 residues. CDR3 DNA sequence: TGTGCCTGGAGTGCACCAGGCTCAACGGGGGGCAATCAGCCCCAGCATTTT. This translates into CAWSAPGSTGGNQPQHF.

V is TRBV4-1 and J is TRBJ2-7, with 9 bases aligning to TRBD2. The CDR3 runs to 15 residues. With V trimmed by 2 bases and J by 0 bases, 2 bases remained unmatched. Germline V gene data show CDR1 as MGHRA and CDR2 as YSYEKL. The CDR3 sequence: CASSQYSGSSYEQYF. CDR3 DNA: TGCGCCAGCAGCCAATATAGCGGGAGCTCCTACGAGCAGTACTTC.

This clone appeared a few times. The chain is built from TRBV5-5 and TRBJ1-6, with a possible D match to TRBD1 (5 bases). The V gene's germline CDR1 is SGHKS and CDR2 YYEKEE (reference sequence). The CDR3 runs to 16 residues. Trimming removed 2 bases at V and 6 bases at J, with 15 bases between. CDR3 sequence reads: CASSFGSGPFNSPLHF. The CDR3 region has the DNA TGTGCCAGCAGCTTTGGGTCAGGGCCATTTAATTCACCCCTCCACTTT.

The gene calls are TRBV7-2 and TRBJ1-6; 8 bases line up with TRBD1. Germline values: CDR1 SGHTA, CDR2 FQGNSA. The V segment lost 4 bases and the J segment 10 bases; nucleotides outside the gene matches: 6. This CDR3 contains 14 residues. The CDR3 protein is CASSWGQVSSPLHF. CDR3 bases: TGTGCCAGCAGCTGGGGACAGGTCAGCTCACCCCTCCACTTT.

The rearrangement uses TRBV9 and TRBJ2-3, with D possibly being TRBD2 (5 bases). Germline CDR1 reads SGDLS; CDR2 reads YYNGEE. CDR3 length equals 13 residues. Trimming left V 4 bases short and J 5 bases short, with 11 bases between. CDR3 protein: CASSPGLRDTQYF. The CDR3, as DNA: TGTGCCAGCAGCCCCGGACTCCGAGATACGCAGTATTTT.

This chain uses TRBV28 with TRBJ2-3; 7 bases are shared with TRBD1. Germline-derived CDR1 and CDR2 are MDHEN and SYDVKM. This CDR3 spans 15 amino acids. The V and J ends lost 7 bases and 0 bases, in that order; junction bases with no gene match: 7. CDR3 sequence (DNA): TGTGCCAGCATCGCACAGGGGCGTAGCACAGATACGCAGTATTTT. Translating it yields CASIAQGRSTDTQYF. Looking up the rest from reference TRBV28 and TRBJ2-3 gives the full variable domain: DVKVTQSSRYLVKRTGEKVFLECVQDMDHENMFWYRQDPGLGLRLIYFSYDVKMKEKGDIPEGYSVSREKKERFSLILESASTNQTSMYLCASIAQGRSTDTQYFGPGTRLTVL.

The rearrangement links TRBV5-6 to TRBJ1-5; no clear D gene. V lost 1 base and J 0 bases, leaving 8 bases between the germline ends. Germline loops: CDR1 SGHDT, CDR2 YYEEEE. This CDR3 is built from 15 residues. CDR3 nucleotides: TGTGCCAGCAGCTTGTACGTGAGTAGCAATCAGCCCCAGCATTTT. It translates to CASSLYVSSNQPQHF. The full variable domain, its missing parts supplied by reference TRBV5-6 and TRBJ1-5, is DAGVTQSPTHLIKTRGQQVTLRCSPKSGHDTVSWYQQALGQGPQFIFQYYEEEERQRGNFPDRFSGHQFPNYSSELNVNALLLGDSALYLCASSLYVSSNQPQHFGDGTRLSIL.

The gene calls are TRBV29-1 and TRBJ2-2, with a tentative D call TRBD2 (5 bases). The CDR3 covers 14 residues. The germline gives CDR1 SQVTM, CDR2 ANQGSEA. Trimming stripped 4 bases from V and 4 bases from J, with 13 bases between. CDR3 protein: CSVGRAAGTGELFF. In DNA, the CDR3 is TGCAGCGTTGGCCGGGCCGCGGGCACCGGGGAGCTGTTTTTT.

V gene TRBV23-1 combines with J gene TRBJ2-3; no definite D call. TRBV23-1 counts as an open reading frame of uncertain function. The ends were cut back, 5 bases at V and 0 bases at J, with 18 bases in the middle. The CDR3 consists of 17 residues. The DNA of the CDR3 is TGCGCCAGCAGTACCTACCGTCCGCCGCCTAGCACAGATACGCAGTATTTT. Protein sequence: CASSTYRPPPSTDTQYF.

The CDR3 coding sequence is TGCGCCAGCAGCCCCCAACGGGGCCAGGGGTCGATACTGGGGCTCTACGAGCAGTACTTC. Amino acids: CASSPQRGQGSILGLYEQYF. This chain links TRBV5-1 with TRBJ2-7; TRBD1 is a possible D gene (6 bases). CDR3 length: 20 amino acids. From germline, CDR1 is SGHRS and CDR2 YFSETQ. Trimming took off 4 bases at V and 3 bases at J, with 32 bases between the two ends.

The chain recombines TRBV19 with TRBJ1-5; 12 bases map to TRBD1. CDR1 and CDR2 from the germline V gene are LNHDA and SQIVND (reference sequence). Trimming removed 6 bases from V and 7 bases from J; junction bases left unmatched: 10. The CDR3 loop spans 16 amino acids. The CDR3: CASRKTGTGGPQPQHF. The CDR3 DNA reads as TGTGCCAGTAGGAAGACCGGGACAGGGGGCCCCCAGCCCCAGCATTTT.

The chain has TRBV12-5 and TRBJ1-1; possibly TRBD1 for D (5 bases). V shed 1 base and J shed 1 base, with 13 bases lying between them. CDR3 length: 16 residues. Germline V gene data show CDR1 as LGHNT and CDR2 as FRNRAP. The CDR3 bases are TGTGCTAGTGGTTTGGGGACACAGAACCGGAACACTGAAGCTTTCTTT. Residues: CASGLGTQNRNTEAFF.